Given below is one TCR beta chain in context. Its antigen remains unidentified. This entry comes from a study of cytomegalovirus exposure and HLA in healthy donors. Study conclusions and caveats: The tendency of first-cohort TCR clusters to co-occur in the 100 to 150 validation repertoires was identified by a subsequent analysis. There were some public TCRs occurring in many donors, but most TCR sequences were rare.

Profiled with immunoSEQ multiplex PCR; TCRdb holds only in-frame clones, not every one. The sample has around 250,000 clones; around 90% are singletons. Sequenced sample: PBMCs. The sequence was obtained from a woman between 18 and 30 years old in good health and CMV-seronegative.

The CDR3, as DNA: TGTGCCAGCAGGGGAGCCGGGACTCCCAAGGGGAACGAGCAGTACTTC. As protein: CASRGAGTPKGNEQYF. The rearrangement links TRBV28 to TRBJ2-7, with D maybe TRBD2 (6 bases). Germline assignment: CDR1 MDHEN and CDR2 SYDVKM. The CDR3 is made up of 16 amino acids. V lost 6 bases and J lost 5, with 23 bases in between.